Presented here are 20 T cell receptor beta chains from one specimen sequenced in a study of blood T cell repertoires in COVID-19. TCRdb keeps only in-frame clones here, not all; method: immunoSEQ multiplex PCR. The sample contains about 83,000 clones, more than 80% of which appear only once. Sequencing used peripheral blood. Receptors were obtained from a woman older than 75 with acute or convalescent COVID-19.

This chain links TRBV12-5 with TRBJ1-2, with 7 positions matching TRBD1. CDR1 and CDR2 from the germline V gene are LGHNT and FRNRAP. The ends lost 1 base at V and 7 bases at J; junction bases unmatched: 3. There are 13 residues in the CDR3. This chain's CDR3 is CASGLDRGSGYTF. CDR3 bases: TGTGCTAGTGGTTTGGACAGGGGAAGTGGCTACACCTTC.

This clone appeared a single time. CDR3 region: CASSLGPGSYNSPLHF. CDR3 in DNA: TGTGCCAGCAGCTTAGGCCCGGGGTCCTATAATTCACCCCTCCACTTT. The gene calls are TRBV11-3 and TRBJ1-6, with D hard to call. This CDR3 is built from 16 residues. Looked up from germline, CDR1 is SGHNT and CDR2 is YENEEA. V shed 1 base and J shed 1 base, with 8 bases lying between them.

This clone was detected only a few times. Here the CDR3 reads CAISQGTNQPQHF. The DNA for the CDR3 is TGTGCCATCAGTCAGGGGACCAATCAGCCCCAGCATTTT. J is TRBJ1-5 and V is TRBV10-3, with D possibly being TRBD1 (6 bases). The CDR3 loop spans 13 amino acids. Trimming removed 5 bases at V and 3 bases at J, with 8 bases between. Germline V CDR1 and CDR2: ENHRY, SYGVKD.

The rearrangement links TRBV7-9 to TRBJ2-7, with 9 bases identical to TRBD2. Per the germline V gene, CDR1 is SEHNR and CDR2 is FQNEAQ (reference sequence). The V segment lost 6 bases and the J segment 6 bases; nucleotides outside the gene matches: 12. This CDR3 has 15 residues. The CDR3 here is CASSILKRGEGEQYF. The CDR3 DNA reads as TGTGCCAGCAGTATCCTTAAGCGGGGGGAGGGCGAGCAGTACTTC.

This chain uses TRBV6-1 with TRBJ1-1; 8 bases agree with TRBD1. Germline lookup yields CDR1 MNHNS and CDR2 SASEGT. CDR3 length equals 14 residues. J lost 1 base, V lost 2 bases, and 0 bases had no gene match. CDR3 DNA: TGTGCCAGCAGTGAACAGGGGGCGAACACTGAAGCTTTCTTT. Encoded protein: CASSEQGANTEAFF.

This chain uses TRBV29-1 with TRBJ1-2; tentatively, D is TRBD1 (6 bases). The length of the CDR3 is 13 residues. Germline-derived CDR1 and CDR2 are SQVTM and ANQGSEA. V lost 2 bases and J 4 bases, leaving 11 bases between the germline ends. The CDR3 sequence: CSVERQERYGYTF. DNA of the CDR3: TGCAGCGTTGAAAGACAGGAGCGCTATGGCTACACCTTC.

The CDR3 reads CASSYFQDTEAFF. As DNA, the CDR3 is TGTGCCAGCAGTTACTTTCAGGACACTGAAGCTTTCTTT. The chain joins TRBV6-6 to TRBJ1-1; D gene uncertain. The germline V and J ends were trimmed by 1 base and 3 bases, with 6 bases remaining between them. CDR3 length: 13 amino acids. The germline CDR1 and CDR2 sequences are MNHNY and SVGAGI (reference sequence).

The J gene is TRBJ2-7, the V gene TRBV2; possibly TRBD2 for D (5 bases). The germline gives CDR1 SNHLY, CDR2 FYNNEI. The length of the CDR3 is 13 residues. V shed 6 bases and J shed 5 bases, with 14 bases lying between them. The chain's CDR3 is CASREFGVDEQYF. As DNA, the CDR3 is TGTGCCAGCAGGGAATTCGGGGTCGACGAGCAGTACTTC.

The V and J genes are TRBV9 and TRBJ2-3, with 12 bases fitting TRBD2. The germline CDR1 and CDR2 sequences are SGDLS and YYNGEE. With 0 bases clipped from V and 1 base from J, the junction kept 3 bases outside the gene matches. CDR3 length: 17 amino acids. In nucleotides, the CDR3 is TGTGCCAGCAGCGTAGGGCTAGCGGGGGGGGGCACAGATACGCAGTATTTT. The encoded protein is CASSVGLAGGGTDTQYF.

This chain joins TRBV13 and TRBJ2-5; D may be TRBD2 (8 bases). The CDR3 contains 17 residues. V lost 7 bases and J lost 4, with 25 bases in between. The germline V gene has CDR1 PRHDT and CDR2 FYEKMQ (reference sequence). In DNA, the CDR3 is TGTGCCAGCACCCAAAGCGGGGGAGGGGGCGGCCGAGAGACCCAGTACTTC. It codes for CASTQSGGGGGRETQYF.

This chain connects TRBV19 to TRBJ1-5; D gene uncertain. Germline assignment: CDR1 LNHDA and CDR2 SQIVND (reference sequence). V was clipped by 1 base and J by 0 bases, with 4 bases between them. The CDR3 covers 14 residues. The CDR3 DNA is TGTGCCAGTAGTATAGGTTATAGCAATCAGCCCCAGCATTTT. This sequence encodes CASSIGYSNQPQHF.

The chain employs TRBV4-3 and TRBJ2-3, with TRBD2 matching 8 bases. CDR1 and CDR2 from the germline V gene are LGHNA and YSLEER. V lost 0 bases to trimming and J lost 1 base; unmatched junction nucleotides: 3. The CDR3 loop spans 16 amino acids. This CDR3 is CASSQEPGGRTDTQYF. CDR3 DNA: TGCGCCAGCAGCCAAGAGCCGGGGGGGCGCACAGATACGCAGTATTTT.

This sequence joins TRBV7-2 and TRBJ2-3; D possibly corresponds to TRBD2 (5 bases). The CDR3 extends over 12 amino acids. V lost 3 bases and J 6 bases, leaving 7 bases between the germline ends. Germline loops: CDR1 SGHTA, CDR2 FQGNSA. CDR3 coding DNA: TGTGCCAGCAGCTTTAGCGATGATACGCAGTATTTT. The encoded protein is CASSFSDDTQYF.

This chain uses TRBV2 with TRBJ2-7, with D perhaps TRBD2 (6 bases). Germline loops: CDR1 SNHLY, CDR2 FYNNEI. Trimming shortened V by 0 bases and J by 5 bases, and 14 bases separated the two germline ends. The CDR3 is made up of 15 amino acids. The CDR3 region is CASSEAGSGGDEQYF. In DNA, the CDR3 is TGTGCCAGCAGTGAAGCGGGGTCGGGCGGGGACGAGCAGTACTTC.

This clone was counted between two and nine times. The chain uses TRBV14 and TRBJ1-1; D is possibly TRBD1 (6 bases). Germline-derived CDR1 and CDR2 are SGHDN and FVKESK. V lost 1 base and J 4 bases, leaving 13 bases between the germline ends. The CDR3 has 15 residues. CDR3 in amino acids: CASSQVGGFATEAFF. As DNA, the CDR3 is TGTGCCAGCAGCCAAGTAGGGGGTTTCGCCACTGAAGCTTTCTTT.

The J gene is TRBJ1-1, the V gene TRBV5-5, with D tentatively TRBD1 (6 bases). This CDR3 is built from 15 residues. V shed 5 bases and J shed 4 bases, with 18 bases lying between them. Germline CDR1 reads SGHKS; CDR2 reads YYEKEE (reference sequence). Written as DNA, the CDR3 is TGTGCCAGCAGGCGGGAGCCGGGGGCCCTCACTGAAGCTTTCTTT. The encoded protein is CASRREPGALTEAFF.

This clone has ten or more counts. V and J are TRBV9 and TRBJ2-7; 10 nucleotides line up with TRBD1. CDR1 and CDR2 (germline): SGDLS, YYNGEE. The CDR3 consists of 20 residues. V was pared by 0 bases and J by 2 bases, with 17 bases of the junction left unmatched. For the CDR3, the DNA is TGTGCCAGCAGCGTAGACTCGATTGGGGGACAGGGGAGAGGGACCTACGAGCAGTACTTC. Translation gives CASSVDSIGGQGRGTYEQYF. Together with reference TRBV9 and TRBJ2-7, the CDR3 gives the full variable domain: DSGVTQTPKHLITATGQRVTLRCSPRSGDLSVYWYQQSLDQGLQFLIQYYNGEERAKGNILERFSAQQFPDLHSELNLSSLELGDSALYFCASSVDSIGGQGRGTYEQYFGPGTRLTVT.

This clone has just a few counts. V gene TRBV6-5 combines with J gene TRBJ1-2; D not certain. The CDR3 spans 14 residues. CDR1 is MNHEY, CDR2 SVGAGI, per germline. Trimming cost V 4 bases and J 4 bases, with 13 bases left between them. This CDR3 is CASSFLGEPYGYTF. CDR3 bases: TGTGCCAGCAGTTTCCTCGGAGAGCCCTATGGCTACACCTTC.

The rearrangement links TRBV3-1 (or the pseudogene TRBV3-2) to TRBJ2-3; TRBD1 aligns across 8 bases. V lost 4 bases to trimming and J lost 3 bases; unmatched junction nucleotides: 6. Germline CDR1 and CDR2: LGHDT and YNNKEL (reference sequence). CDR3 length: 15 amino acids. In nucleotides, the CDR3 is TGTGCCAGCAGCCCCCGACAGGGGCTTACAGATACGCAGTATTTT. It is translated as CASSPRQGLTDTQYF.

This chain connects TRBV29-1 to TRBJ2-1; 11 nucleotides match TRBD2. The V segment lost 2 bases and the J segment 7 bases; nucleotides outside the gene matches: 4. CDR1 and CDR2 from the germline V gene are SQVTM and ANQGSEA. The CDR3 has 14 residues. In nucleotides, the CDR3 is TGCAGCGTTGAATTAGCGGGGGGGCTTAATGAGCAGTTCTTC. This translates into CSVELAGGLNEQFF.